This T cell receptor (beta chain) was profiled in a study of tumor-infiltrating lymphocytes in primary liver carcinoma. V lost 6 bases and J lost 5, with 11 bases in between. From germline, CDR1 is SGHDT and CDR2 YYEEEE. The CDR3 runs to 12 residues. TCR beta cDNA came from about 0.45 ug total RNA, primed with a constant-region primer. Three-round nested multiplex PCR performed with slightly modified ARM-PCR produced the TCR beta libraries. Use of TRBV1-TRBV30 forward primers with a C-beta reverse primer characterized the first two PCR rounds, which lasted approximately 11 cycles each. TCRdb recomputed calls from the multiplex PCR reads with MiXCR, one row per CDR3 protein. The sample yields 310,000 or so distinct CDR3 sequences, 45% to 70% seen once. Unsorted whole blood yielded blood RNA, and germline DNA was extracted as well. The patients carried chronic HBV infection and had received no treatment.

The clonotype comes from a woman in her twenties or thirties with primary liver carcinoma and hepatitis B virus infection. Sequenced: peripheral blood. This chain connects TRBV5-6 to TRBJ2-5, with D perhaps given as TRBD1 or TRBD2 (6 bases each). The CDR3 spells CASIRRGETQYF. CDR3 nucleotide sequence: TGTGCCAGCATTAGGAGGGGGGAGACCCAGTACTTC.